This record looks at one TCR beta chain sequence and its context. The antigen remains undetermined. The sample is drawn from a study of OX40 agonist ivuxolimab in advanced cancers. Method: immunoSEQ multiplex PCR; TCRdb's copy keeps in-frame clones and lacks some. This sample yields 40,000 or so clones, of which about 82% are seen a single time; 20% to 25% belongs to the top ten. The CDR3 consists of 14 residues. V was pared by 6 bases and J by 3 bases, with 5 bases of the junction left unmatched. The germline gives CDR1 LNHDA, CDR2 SQIVND (reference sequence). Study outcomes and limitations: On average, CD8+ T cells had more expanded clones than CD4+. Blood T cells, both CD4+ and CD8+, expanded clonally by week 6 at 0.1 to 3.0 mg/kg.

The input for sequencing was CD4+ or CD8+ T cells sorted from blood, taken in a trial of the OX40 agonist ivuxolimab. This TCR was recovered from an adult with an advanced solid tumor such as melanoma, head and neck, liver or kidney cancer. This chain uses TRBV19 with TRBJ2-7, with 10 bases fitting TRBD1. Written as DNA, the CDR3 is TGTGCCAGTAGCCTCCGGGACAGGGGCTACGAGCAGTACTTC. It is translated as CASSLRDRGYEQYF. The complete variable domain, with remaining parts taken from reference TRBV19 and TRBJ2-7, reads DGGITQSPKYLFRKEGQNVTLSCEQNLNHDAMYWYRQDPGQGLRLIYYSQIVNDFQKGDIAEGYSVSREKKESFPLTVTSAQKNPTAFYLCASSLRDRGYEQYFGPGTRLTVT.